This record looks at one T cell receptor (beta chain) sequence and its context. The antigen is not known. This sample is drawn from a study of beta chain features in type 1 diabetes. Whole-study context: Cell yields, gender and age were comparable in patients and healthy donors. Cells sorted and examined across all samples totaled approximately 110 million. General observations from the study: Researchers caution that PCR might favor shorter templates, equally among patients and controls.

Expressed TCRB transcripts were sequenced because the isolated RNA had all been reverse transcribed beforehand. Measured with immunoSEQ multiplex PCR; TCRdb has only the in-frame clones, and not every one. The repertoire holds under 400,000 clones, with roughly 12% as singletons. The authors obtained over 98% purity in all sorted populations. V shed 6 bases and J shed 4 bases, with 15 bases lying between them. CDR1 is SEHNR, CDR2 FQNEAQ, per germline (reference sequence). This CDR3 is built from 14 residues. The clonotype was recovered from a young man in good health. What was sequenced was naive CD4+ T cells from blood. The chain recombines TRBV7-9 with TRBJ1-1, with unresolved D. In nucleotides, the CDR3 is TGTGCCAGCAGACCGGACTGGCGGGGCACTGAAGCTTTCTTT. Translation gives CASRPDWRGTEAFF. The whole variable domain, filled in from reference TRBV7-9 and TRBJ1-1, reads DTGVSQNPRHKITKRGQNVTFRCDPISEHNRLYWYRQTLGQGPEFLTYFQNEAQLEKSRLLSDRFSAERPKGSFSTLEIQRTEQGDSAMYLCASRPDWRGTEAFFGQGTRLTVV.